This T cell receptor (beta chain) was obtained from a study of T-cell memory formation after mild COVID-19. The CDR3 totals 15 residues. CDR1 is MGHRA and CDR2 is YSYEKL in the germline V gene. V lost 1 base to trimming and J lost 3 bases, with 10 bases between them. TCRdb processed the 5' RACE reads anew with MiXCR; each CDR3 protein has one entry. The sample comprises fewer than 300,000 distinct CDR3 sequences, over 15% of which are singletons, and about 23% rests with the top ten. The chain employs TRBV4-1 and TRBJ1-5, with D perhaps TRBD1 (6 bases). The clonotype was recovered from a man between 18 and 29 years old who had mild COVID-19 (a few samples of this study predate the infection). Cell type and time point are not known. The sequenced material came from PBMCs or a T cell subset sorted from them (not recorded which). For the CDR3, the DNA is TGCGCCAGCAGCCAAGTGCGACAGGACAATCAGCCCCAGCATTTT. It specifies CASSQVRQDNQPQHF.